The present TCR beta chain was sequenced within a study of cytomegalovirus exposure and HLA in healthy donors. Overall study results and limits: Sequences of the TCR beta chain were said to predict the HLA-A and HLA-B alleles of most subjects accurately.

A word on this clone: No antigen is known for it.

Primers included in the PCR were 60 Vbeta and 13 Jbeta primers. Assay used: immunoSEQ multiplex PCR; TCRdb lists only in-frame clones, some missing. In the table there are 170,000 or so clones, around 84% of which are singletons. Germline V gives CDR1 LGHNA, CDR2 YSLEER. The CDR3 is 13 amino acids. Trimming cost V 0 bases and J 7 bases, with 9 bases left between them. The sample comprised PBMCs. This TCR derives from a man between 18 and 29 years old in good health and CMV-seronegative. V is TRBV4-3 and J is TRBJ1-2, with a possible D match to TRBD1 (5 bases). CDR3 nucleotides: TGCGCCAGCAGCCAAGATAGGGGCGGTGGCTACACCTTC. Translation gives CASSQDRGGGYTF.